These T cell receptor beta chains were read from a single sample in a study of T cells expressing NK-cell markers. TCRdb reprocessed the 5' RACE reads; each CDR3 protein has one entry and no DNA is given. Its listing shows approximately 170,000 distinct CDR3 sequences. The sequencing input was blood T cells: a sorted CD56 or NKG2C T cell subset, CD4+ or CD8+ T cells, or bulk PBMC T cells (not recorded which). The source of these receptors is a man aged 18-69 years in good health. CDR3s include the opening cysteine and the closing phenylalanine or tryptophan. Fields, in order: J gene, V gene, CDR3 length, CDR3 protein.

j_gene: TRBJ1-1
v_gene: TRBV21-1
len: 15
CDR3aa: CASSDEKGENTEAFF

j_gene: TRBJ1-4
v_gene: TRBV4-1
len: 15
CDR3aa: CASSQTGTPDEKLFF

j_gene: TRBJ1-2
v_gene: TRBV19
len: 15
CDR3aa: CASSRLGAREDGYTF

j_gene: TRBJ2-1
v_gene: TRBV9
len: 15
CDR3aa: CASSGGGGQWGEQFF

j_gene: TRBJ1-1
v_gene: TRBV5-6
len: 13
CDR3aa: CASSSTWDTEAFF

j_gene: TRBJ2-3
v_gene: TRBV5-5
len: 14
CDR3aa: CASSIGQNTDTQYF

j_gene: TRBJ2-1
v_gene: TRBV7-7
len: 16
CDR3aa: CASSLSSRDSYNEQFF

j_gene: TRBJ1-2
v_gene: TRBV12-5
len: 13
CDR3aa: CASGLRRNYGYTF

j_gene: TRBJ2-1
v_gene: TRBV6-5
len: 16
CDR3aa: CASSIQQGTLYNEQFF

j_gene: TRBJ2-5
v_gene: TRBV13
len: 16
CDR3aa: CASSTRLAGGQRTQYF

j_gene: TRBJ1-6
v_gene: TRBV7-9
len: 15
CDR3aa: CASSLTDSPGSPLHF

j_gene: TRBJ1-3
v_gene: TRBV3-1
len: 15
CDR3aa: CASSQSGSSGNTIYF

j_gene: TRBJ1-1
v_gene: TRBV20-1
len: 11
CDR3aa: CSAGLGTQAFF

j_gene: TRBJ2-3
v_gene: TRBV7-9
len: 16
CDR3aa: CASSPPWRDLTDTQYF

j_gene: TRBJ2-7
v_gene: TRBV28
len: 11
CDR3aa: CASSDTYEQYF

j_gene: TRBJ2-2
v_gene: TRBV11-2
len: 15
CDR3aa: CASSLAYGGTGELFF

j_gene: TRBJ2-3
v_gene: TRBV19
len: 15
CDR3aa: CASSIASGKMNTQYF

j_gene: TRBJ1-5
v_gene: TRBV5-5
len: 14
CDR3aa: CASSLDGGNQPQHF

j_gene: TRBJ2-5
v_gene: TRBV12-3/TRBV12-4
len: 16
CDR3aa: CASSLTLAGGQETQYF

j_gene: TRBJ2-5
v_gene: TRBV4-2
len: 14
CDR3aa: CASSQGGSQETQYF

j_gene: TRBJ2-2
v_gene: TRBV7-9
len: 16
CDR3aa: CASSLTGTGHSGELFF

j_gene: TRBJ2-7
v_gene: TRBV14
len: 14
CDR3aa: CASSQDQGYYEQYF

j_gene: TRBJ1-1
v_gene: TRBV12-3/TRBV12-4
len: 12
CDR3aa: CASSLGRVEAFF

j_gene: TRBJ1-3
v_gene: TRBV12-3/TRBV12-4
len: 17
CDR3aa: CASSPGTGSSSGNTIYF

j_gene: TRBJ2-5
v_gene: TRBV20-1
len: 12
CDR3aa: CSARKQGETQYF

j_gene: TRBJ1-2
v_gene: TRBV7-9
len: 14
CDR3aa: CASSYPVIDYGYTF

j_gene: TRBJ2-7
v_gene: TRBV15
len: 14
CDR3aa: CATSGAGSSYEQYF

j_gene: TRBJ2-4
v_gene: TRBV6-4
len: 15
CDR3aa: CASSVISRAENIQYF

j_gene: TRBJ2-3
v_gene: TRBV10-3
len: 13
CDR3aa: CAISEGNDLTQYF

j_gene: TRBJ2-7
v_gene: TRBV20-1
len: 12
CDR3aa: CSAPGTAYEQYF

j_gene: TRBJ2-7
v_gene: TRBV28
len: 14
CDR3aa: CASSSPGQAYEQYF

j_gene: TRBJ2-1
v_gene: TRBV20-1
len: 14
CDR3aa: CSVGSGISYNEQFF

j_gene: TRBJ1-5
v_gene: TRBV9
len: 14
CDR3aa: CASSPMGENQPQHF

j_gene: TRBJ2-5
v_gene: TRBV4-2
len: 16
CDR3aa: CASSQVGGAEVETQYF

j_gene: TRBJ2-1
v_gene: TRBV15
len: 16
CDR3aa: CATSGSQGAPYNEQFF

j_gene: TRBJ1-6
v_gene: TRBV7-9
len: 14
CDR3aa: CASSLGQQNSPLHF

j_gene: TRBJ2-7
v_gene: TRBV15
len: 15
CDR3aa: CATSRDGTFTGEQYF

j_gene: TRBJ1-5
v_gene: TRBV28
len: 14
CDR3aa: CASSFHRVGQPQHF

j_gene: TRBJ2-7
v_gene: TRBV6-5
len: 15
CDR3aa: CASSYSSGRVYEQYF

j_gene: TRBJ1-4
v_gene: TRBV12-3/TRBV12-4
len: 16
CDR3aa: CASSSPGAEGGEKLFF

j_gene: TRBJ2-3
v_gene: TRBV21-1
len: 14
CDR3aa: CASIPGVRADTQYF

j_gene: TRBJ1-5
v_gene: TRBV7-9
len: 15
CDR3aa: CASSPSGQGLRPQHF

j_gene: TRBJ1-5
v_gene: TRBV4-2
len: 14
CDR3aa: CASSHVGGDEPQHF

j_gene: TRBJ1-6
v_gene: TRBV7-9
len: 14
CDR3aa: CASSFQADNSPLHF

j_gene: TRBJ2-3
v_gene: TRBV5-6
len: 17
CDR3aa: CASSLVGRGALTDTQYF

j_gene: TRBJ2-1
v_gene: TRBV14
len: 17
CDR3aa: CASSQDFRGVAYNEQFF

j_gene: TRBJ2-3
v_gene: TRBV19
len: 14
CDR3aa: CASTPGPSSKEQYF

j_gene: TRBJ1-1
v_gene: TRBV29-1
len: 14
CDR3aa: CSVEGGAGGTEAFF